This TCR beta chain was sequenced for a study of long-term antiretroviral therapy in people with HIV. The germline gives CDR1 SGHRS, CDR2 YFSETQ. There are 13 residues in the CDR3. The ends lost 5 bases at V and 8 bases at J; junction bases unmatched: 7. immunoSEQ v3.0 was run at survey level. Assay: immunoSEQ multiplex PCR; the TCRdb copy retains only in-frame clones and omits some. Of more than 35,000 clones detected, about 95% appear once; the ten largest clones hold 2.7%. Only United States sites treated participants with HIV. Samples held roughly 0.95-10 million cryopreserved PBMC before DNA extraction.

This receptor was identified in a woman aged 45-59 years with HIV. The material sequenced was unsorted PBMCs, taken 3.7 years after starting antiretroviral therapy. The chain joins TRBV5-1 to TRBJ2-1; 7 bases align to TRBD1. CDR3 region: CASRRGRIDEQFF. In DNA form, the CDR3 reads TGCGCCAGCAGAAGGGGGCGCATCGATGAGCAGTTCTTC.